A selection of T cell receptor beta chains follows, all from one sample in a study of T cells after posttransplantation cyclophosphamide. Only in-frame clones appear in the TCRdb table, and some are missing; sequencing was by immunoSEQ multiplex PCR. The sample lists more than 10,000 clones; around 81% were seen once. Material: PBMCs, obtained around 2,000 days after allogeneic stem cell transplant with posttransplant cyclophosphamide. These receptors were collected from a female patient between 50 and 59 years old who received an allogeneic stem cell transplant from a related donor, was CMV-positive, and had no GVHD. Among the T cells, some may be from the graft donor. CDR3s include the opening cysteine and the closing phenylalanine or tryptophan. The D gene is left open where the match is weak. Size tells how often a clone was seen (once, few, many) or the class of an expanded clone, and some rows leave it out.

TRBV5-6	NA	TRBJ1-4	NA	CASSLFRQGNEKLFF	TGTGCCAGCAGCTTGTTTCGGCAGGGGAATGAAAAACTGTTTTTT
TRBV19	TRBD2	TRBJ2-7	NA	CASSRGVSYEQYF	TGTGCCAGTAGTCGGGGGGTTTCCTACGAGCAGTACTTC
TRBV11-3	TRBD2	TRBJ2-1	once	CASSLVSSGINEQFF	TGTGCCAGCAGCTTAGTGTCTAGCGGGATTAATGAGCAGTTCTTC
TRBV28	NA	TRBJ2-2	NA	CASSATTSLGELFF	TGTGCCAGCAGTGCAACGACTAGTCTGGGGGAGCTGTTTTTT
TRBV9	NA	TRBJ2-5	once	CASSVDREGETQYF	TGTGCCAGCAGCGTAGACAGGGAGGGGGAGACCCAGTACTTC
TRBV6-4	TRBD2	TRBJ2-3	NA	CASSDLTGLAALTTDTQYF	TGTGCCAGCAGTGACCTTACCGGACTAGCGGCCCTGACGACAGATACGCAGTATTTT
TRBV28	TRBD1	TRBJ1-2	NA	CASSFFVWFGQANYGYTF	TGTGCCAGCAGTTTTTTCGTGTGGTTTGGACAGGCTAACTATGGCTACACCTTC
TRBV11-2	NA	TRBJ1-5	NA	CASSARGGVGSNQPQHF	TGTGCCAGCAGCGCCCGGGGGGGCGTCGGGAGCAATCAGCCCCAGCATTTT
TRBV10-3	NA	TRBJ1-2	NA	CAISGQANYGYTF	TGTGCCATCAGTGGACAGGCTAACTATGGCTACACCTTC
TRBV27	NA	TRBJ2-2	NA	CASRARVANTGELFF	TGTGCCAGCAGGGCGCGGGTGGCGAACACCGGGGAGCTGTTTTTT
TRBV21-1	NA	TRBJ1-5	NA	CASSQGGVDQPQHF	TGTGCCAGCAGCCAGGGGGGCGTCGATCAGCCCCAGCATTTT
TRBV4-3	NA	TRBJ2-2	NA	CASSQSMGAPNTGELFF	TGCGCCAGCAGCCAGTCAATGGGGGCCCCGAACACCGGGGAGCTGTTTTTT
TRBV30	NA	TRBJ1-5	NA	CAWKWSGGGGNQPQHF	TGTGCCTGGAAGTGGAGCGGGGGCGGTGGCAATCAGCCCCAGCATTTT
TRBV2	NA	TRBJ1-2	NA	CASKVQANYGYTF	TGTGCCAGCAAAGTCCAGGCAAACTATGGCTACACCTTC
TRBV27	NA	TRBJ2-3	NA	CASSTSTGHWTDTQYF	NA
TRBV27	TRBD2	TRBJ2-2	once	CASKGGRNTGELFF	TGTGCCAGCAAAGGCGGGAGGAACACCGGGGAGCTGTTTTTT
TRBV5-8	NA	TRBJ2-1	NA	CASTPPWGADNEQFF	TGTGCCAGCACTCCTCCGTGGGGCGCAGACAATGAGCAGTTCTTC
TRBV9	NA	TRBJ2-5	NA	CASSVGDWGLWTQYF	TGTGCCAGCAGCGTAGGGGATTGGGGGCTATGGACCCAGTACTTC
TRBV9	NA	TRBJ1-1	NA	CASSVDQGTDTEAFF	TGTGCCAGCAGCGTAGATCAGGGTACGGACACTGAAGCTTTCTTT
TRBV7-3	NA	TRBJ1-5	NA	CASSFGGNSNQPQHF	TGTGCCAGCAGCTTTGGGGGGAATAGCAATCAGCCCCAGCATTTT
TRBV6-5	NA	TRBJ2-5	NA	CASSPPGLSKETQYF	TGTGCCAGCAGTCCTCCCGGACTATCGAAAGAGACCCAGTACTTC
TRBV9	NA	TRBJ2-7	NA	CASSIDAVGAYEQYF	TGTGCCAGCAGCATAGACGCGGTTGGTGCGTACGAGCAGTACTTC
TRBV28	NA	TRBJ1-5	few	CASTYGVEINQPQHF	TGTGCCAGCACCTACGGGGTGGAAATCAATCAGCCCCAGCATTTT
TRBV29-1	NA	TRBJ2-3	NA	CSAGMGGLGSTDTQYF	TGCAGCGCCGGGATGGGGGGGCTTGGCAGTACAGATACGCAGTATTTT
TRBV5-6	NA	TRBJ2-2	once	CASSLSPGELFF	TGTGCCAGCAGCTTGAGCCCGGGGGAGCTGTTTTTT
TRBV5-8	NA	TRBJ2-3	once	CASTRQGTDTQYF	TGTGCCAGCACCCGACAGGGCACAGATACGCAGTATTTT
TRBV19	NA	TRBJ2-7	NA	CASSMFSRSYEQYF	TGTGCCAGTAGTATGTTCTCGCGGAGCTACGAGCAGTACTTC
TRBV20-1	NA	TRBJ1-2	few	CTGGANGVYTF	TGCACCGGCGGGGCGAACGGGGTGTACACCTTC
TRBV18	TRBD1	TRBJ1-5	NA	CASSRGQGSNQPQHF	TGTGCCAGCTCAAGGGGACAGGGTAGCAATCAGCCCCAGCATTTT
TRBV28	NA	TRBJ2-3	NA	CASSFWLPWDTQYF	TGTGCCAGCAGTTTTTGGCTCCCTTGGGATACGCAGTATTTT
TRBV11-2	TRBD1	TRBJ1-5	NA	CASSLGTGVNSNQPQHF	TGTGCCAGCAGCCTCGGGACAGGGGTTAATAGCAATCAGCCCCAGCATTTT
TRBV29-1	NA	TRBJ1-4	NA	CSVLSNEKLFF	TGCAGCGTTCTGTCTAATGAAAAACTGTTTTTT
TRBV7-2	NA	TRBJ2-7	NA	CASSFPFSGPSYEQYF	TGTGCCAGCAGCTTTCCTTTTAGCGGACCGAGCTACGAGCAGTACTTC
TRBV29-1	NA	TRBJ2-4	NA	CSVEEDIQYF	TGCAGCGTTGAGGAGGACATTCAGTACTTC
TRBV6-1	NA	TRBJ1-1	NA	CASSAAGHTEAFF	TGTGCCAGCAGTGCTGCGGGCCACACTGAAGCTTTCTTT
TRBV27	TRBD2	TRBJ2-1	NA	CASSFRLPVAGERRNEQFF	TGTGCCAGCAGTTTCAGACTCCCTGTAGCGGGAGAGCGCAGGAATGAGCAGTTCTTC
TRBV10-3	TRBD1	TRBJ1-3	NA	CAIRGLIPGQGDGLPGNTIYF	TGTGCCATCCGGGGACTTATTCCGGGACAGGGGGACGGACTCCCTGGAAACACCATATATTTT
TRBV7-6	NA	TRBJ1-3	NA	CASSFSEGRWNTIYF	TGTGCCAGCAGCTTTTCGGAGGGGCGCTGGAACACCATATATTTT
TRBV7-6	TRBD1	TRBJ1-2	NA	CASSPGQMIGYTF	TGTGCCAGCAGCCCGGGACAGATGATCGGCTACACCTTC
TRBV29-1	TRBD1	TRBJ1-4	NA	CSVSDRTLFF	TGCAGCGTATCGGACAGGACGCTGTTTTTT
TRBV25-1	TRBD2	TRBJ2-1	NA	CASSHHSGRGDEQFF	TGTGCCAGCAGCCATCATAGCGGGAGAGGAGATGAGCAGTTCTTC
TRBV4-2	TRBD2	TRBJ2-1	NA	CASSQDQWTSGSMYEQFF	TGTGCCAGCAGCCAAGATCAGTGGACTAGCGGGAGTATGTATGAGCAGTTCTTC
TRBV19	NA	TRBJ2-7	NA	CASRMAGTYEQYF	TGTGCCAGTAGGATGGCCGGGACCTACGAGCAGTACTTC
TRBV5-1	NA	TRBJ2-1	NA	CASGLPSNNEQFF	TGCGCCAGCGGACTCCCTTCCAACAATGAGCAGTTCTTC
TRBV2	NA	TRBJ2-7	NA	CASSGQGWGGKYGQYF	TGTGCCAGCAGTGGCCAGGGGTGGGGGGGTAAATACGGGCAGTACTTC
TRBV6-6	TRBD1	TRBJ2-7	NA	CASSYPTGTSNEQYF	TGTGCCAGCAGTTACCCGACAGGGACCTCGAACGAGCAGTACTTC
TRBV7-8	NA	TRBJ1-2	NA	CASSLNRRTNYGYTF	TGTGCCAGCAGCTTAAATCGGAGGACGAACTATGGCTACACCTTC
TRBV18	TRBD1	TRBJ2-7	NA	CASSPGTGDEQYF	TGTGCCAGCTCACCGGGGACAGGGGATGAGCAGTACTTC
TRBV6-6	NA	TRBJ2-1	few	CASSSRDEQFF	TGTGCCAGCAGTTCTCGAGATGAGCAGTTCTTC
TRBV5-1	NA	TRBJ1-1	NA	CASSSGGTEAFF	TGCGCCAGCAGCTCGGGGGGGACTGAAGCTTTCTTT
TRBV10-2	TRBD2	TRBJ2-6	once	CASSESTSGSSGANVLTF	TGCGCCAGCAGTGAGTCGACTAGCGGGAGTTCCGGGGCCAACGTCCTGACTTTC
TRBV29-1	NA	TRBJ1-1	NA	CSYPRGIEAFF	TGCAGCTACCCGAGAGGGATTGAAGCTTTCTTT